The source of this T cell receptor (beta chain) is a study of CD8 T cells in ankylosing spondylitis. TCRdb recomputed calls from the 5' RACE reads with MiXCR, one row per CDR3 protein. The repertoire holds approximately 300,000 distinct CDR3 sequences, more than 20% seen once, with 3.5% in the top ten. In this sample, this clonotype turned up many times. Its antigen is as yet unknown. Points from the study as a whole: A CD8+ phenotype characterized the disease-linked clones, which were relatively rare in peripheral blood. Among TCR beta sequences, a motif of roughly 8 highly homologous variants appeared characteristic of ankylosing spondylitis blood.

This CDR3 is built from 15 residues. Between the trimmed V and J ends, which lost 0 bases and 5 bases, there was a span of 13 bases. Germline assignment: CDR1 WNHNN and CDR2 SYGVQD (reference sequence). The TCR was taken from a female donor with ankylosing spondylitis or in good health (not recorded which). The sequenced sample consisted of blood, either unsorted or a sorted T cell fraction (not recorded which). V and J are TRBV10-1 and TRBJ2-5; D ambiguous. Here the CDR3 reads CASSESNTVTETQYF. The CDR3 coding sequence is TGCGCCAGCAGTGAGTCGAACACGGTAACGGAGACCCAGTACTTC.